This TCR beta chain originates from a study of response to subunit inactivated influenza vaccine. Study-wide points: Authors suggested each seasonal influenza vaccination recruits few new T cells.

TCRdb independently ran MiXCR on the RT-PCR reads; one entry per CDR3 protein. The sample holds approximately 530,000 distinct CDR3 sequences, roughly 8.2% seen once. This clonotype was counted between two and nine times. Antigen specificity is unknown. V lost 10 bases and J 3 bases, leaving 19 bases between the germline ends. Germline loops: CDR1 MNHNS, CDR2 SASEGT. CDR3 length: 15 amino acids. Sequences were derived from PBMCs from blood, sampled roughly 24 months after vaccination. The TCR comes from a man aged 45 to 70 who received an inactivated influenza vaccine. The chain has TRBV6-1 and TRBJ2-1; D not certain. The DNA for the CDR3 is TGTGCCACAGGCCACTGGGGTTCCCTCTACAATGAGCAGTTCTTC. Translation gives CATGHWGSLYNEQFF.